This entry concerns a single T cell receptor (beta chain). The data originate from a study of cytomegalovirus exposure and HLA in healthy donors. There are 12 residues in the CDR3. From germline, CDR1 is SGHRS and CDR2 YFSETQ. The trim removed 4 bases at V and 15 bases at J, leaving 8 bases unmatched. The PCR made use of 60 Vbeta and 13 Jbeta primers. The method was immunoSEQ multiplex PCR; TCRdb's version includes in-frame clones alone and lacks a portion of them. The table gives 40,000 to 50,000 clones; the top ten clones make up about 1.2% of it. The genes are TRBV5-1 and TRBJ2-3, with 10 bases lining up with TRBD2. This sequence originates from a man in his thirties or forties in good health and CMV-seronegative. Sequencing was performed on PBMCs. This chain's CDR3 is CASSPELAGIYF. In DNA, the CDR3 is TGCGCCAGCAGCCCGGAACTAGCGGGAATCTATTTT.